The 19 T cell receptor beta chains reported below all come from one sample, sequenced in a study of blood T cells in healthy people across ages. Sample-barcoded 5' priming and a J-beta primer mix drove a second PCR of about 6 to 12 cycles. TCRdb passed the 5' RACE reads through MiXCR, listing each CDR3 protein once. The top ten hold 4% of the sample, which has approximately 1.5 million distinct CDR3 sequences, approximately 39% seen once. The source material was blood. The receptors originated from a woman younger than 35 in good health.

Of note for this clonotype: With a much larger clone just one base away, this may be a read error. The V and J genes are TRBV25-1 and TRBJ1-4; 9 nucleotides align to TRBD1. Losses at the gene ends were 6 bases for V and 5 bases for J; bases not matched to a gene: 7. Germline V lookup: CDR1 MGHDK, CDR2 SYGVNS. CDR3 length equals 15 residues. CDR3 DNA: TGTGCCAGCAGAACCGGGACAGGGACGAATGAAAAACTGTTTTTT. It encodes CASRTGTGTNEKLFF.

This clonotype was recorded many times. V usage is TRBV4-2 and J usage is TRBJ2-3; 7 nucleotides line up with TRBD2. This CDR3 comprises 15 residues. Germline lookup yields CDR1 LGHNA and CDR2 YNFKEQ. J gave up 2 bases and V 4 bases, and 6 bases lay outside the gene matches. CDR3 amino acids: CASSPSGENTDTQYF. The CDR3 bases are TGTGCCAGCAGCCCTAGCGGAGAAAACACAGATACGCAGTATTTT.

J is TRBJ2-1 and V is TRBV7-2; D may be TRBD1 or TRBD2 (5 bases each). V was cut by 1 base and J by 3 bases, with 13 bases left in between. This CDR3 has 16 amino acids. Germline V gene sequence: CDR1 SGHTA, CDR2 FQGNSA. DNA of the CDR3: TGTGCCAGCAGCTTAGGATTTGGGGGAAGCTACAATGAGCAGTTCTTC. Protein product: CASSLGFGGSYNEQFF.

This clonotype appeared a few times. This chain links TRBV27 with TRBJ2-6; D is perhaps TRBD1 (5 bases). V lost 6 bases and J 0 bases, leaving 12 bases between the germline ends. CDR1 MNHEY and CDR2 SMNVEV come from the germline V gene (reference sequence). The CDR3 sequence is 16 residues long. CDR3 amino acids: CASSLRQFSGANVLTF. The CDR3 DNA reads TGTGCCAGCAGCCTACGACAGTTCTCTGGGGCCAACGTCCTGACTTTC.

This clonotype was counted only a few times. The chain links TRBV4-1 to TRBJ2-6, with TRBD1 as a possible D gene (6 bases). This CDR3 spans 17 amino acids. Trimming shortened V by 1 base and J by 0 bases, and 10 bases separated the two germline ends. Germline CDR1 MGHRA, CDR2 YSYEKL. DNA for the CDR3: TGCGCCAGCAGCCAAGCCGACAGGATCTCTGGGGCCAACGTCCTGACTTTC. Translating gives CASSQADRISGANVLTF.

The rearrangement joins TRBV7-9 to TRBJ2-1, with TRBD1 identical over 7 bases. The CDR3 covers 12 residues. V lost 6 bases and J lost 11; bases outside the gene matches: 7. Germline assignment: CDR1 SEHNR and CDR2 FQNEAQ (reference sequence). CDR3 in amino acids: CASSLDRDKQFF. The CDR3, as DNA: TGTGCCAGCAGTCTAGACAGGGATAAGCAGTTCTTC.

The chain combines TRBV7-2 with TRBJ1-1; a weak D match, TRBD1 (5 bases). CDR1 and CDR2 from the germline V gene are SGHTA and FQGNSA. The CDR3 is made up of 16 amino acids. Trimming removed 4 bases from V and 1 base from J, with 16 bases in between. CDR3 sequence reads: CASSSRERDRNTEAFF. The CDR3 nucleotides are TGTGCCAGCAGCTCCAGGGAAAGGGACCGGAACACTGAAGCTTTCTTT.

V and J are TRBV18 and TRBJ2-1, with 11 nucleotides matching TRBD1. J gave up 10 bases and V 2 bases, and 10 bases lay outside the gene matches. This CDR3 comprises 16 residues. Germline V CDR1 and CDR2: KGHSH, LQKENI. The CDR3 sequence is CASSPSGTGGRGEQFF. The CDR3 nucleotides read TGTGCCAGCTCACCATCCGGGACAGGGGGACGAGGGGAGCAGTTCTTC. Supplemented by reference TRBV18 and TRBJ2-1, the full variable domain reads NAGVMQNPRHLVRRRGQEARLRCSPMKGHSHVYWYRQLPEEGLKFMVYLQKENIIDESGMPKERFSAEFPKEGPSILRIQQVVRGDSAAYFCASSPSGTGGRGEQFFGPGTRLTVL.

This clonotype has a handful of counts. The rearrangement uses TRBV9 and TRBJ1-2; D may be TRBD1 (6 bases). This CDR3 contains 15 residues. The V end was cut by 3 bases, the J end by 1 base, with 13 bases between. Germline V CDR1 and CDR2: SGDLS, YYNGEE. Here the CDR3 reads CASSGHRERNYGYTF. In nucleotides, the CDR3 is TGTGCCAGCAGCGGTCACAGGGAACGTAACTATGGCTACACCTTC.

The chain employs TRBV20-1 and TRBJ2-7, with 7 bases matching TRBD2. J lost 6 bases, V lost 2 bases, and 10 bases had no gene match. Germline loops: CDR1 DFQATT, CDR2 SNEGSKA (reference sequence). The CDR3 extends over 14 amino acids. CDR3 region: CSARLAGPSGEQYF. The CDR3, as DNA: TGCAGTGCTAGATTAGCGGGCCCCTCAGGCGAGCAGTACTTC.

J is TRBJ1-1 and V is TRBV12-3 or TRBV12-4; D remains unclear. The CDR3 sequence is 17 residues long. Trimming shortened V by 0 bases and J by 6 bases, and 20 bases separated the two germline ends. CDR3 region: CASSLAAFGPSDAEAFF. CDR3 DNA sequence: TGTGCCAGCAGTTTAGCAGCTTTCGGACCCTCAGACGCTGAAGCTTTCTTT.

The V call is TRBV20-1, the J call TRBJ2-2; D is tentatively TRBD1 or TRBD2 (5 bases each). Germline V gene lookup returns CDR1 DFQATT and CDR2 SNEGSKA (reference sequence). The CDR3 spans 14 residues. Trimming removed 5 bases at V and 2 bases at J, with 12 bases between. The CDR3 region has the DNA TGCAGTGCTCGAGTAGGGACCAACACCGGGGAGCTGTTTTTT. Protein: CSARVGTNTGELFF.

The chain joins TRBV21-1 to TRBJ2-7; the tabulated D call, TRBD1, remains unverified against the DNA. TRBV21-1 is a pseudogene segment. CDR3 length equals 16 residues. The CDR3 DNA follows: TGTGCCAGCAGCAAAGTAAGGGACAGAGACTCCTACGAGCAGTACTTC. Translation: CASSKVRDRDSYEQYF.

This clonotype has at least ten counts. V and J are TRBV12-3 or TRBV12-4 and TRBJ1-5; D call uncertain. The CDR3 extends over 11 amino acids. The germline V and J ends were trimmed by 5 bases and 6 bases, with 5 bases remaining between them. The CDR3 sequence: CASSIGQPQHF. The CDR3 nucleotides are TGTGCCAGCAGTATTGGTCAGCCCCAGCATTTT.

This clonotype has more than one count but fewer than ten. The rearrangement joins TRBV5-6 to TRBJ2-5; D not certain. The J call may be incorrect, as the DNA end agrees better with TRBJ2-7. The CDR3 is made up of 14 amino acids. Germline V gene sequence: CDR1 SGHDT, CDR2 YYEEEE. DNA of the CDR3: TGTGCCAGCAGCTTGGGTGAATCCAACTACGAGCAGTACTTC. Translated: CASSLGESNYEQYF.

The rearrangement joins TRBV28 to TRBJ1-5, with D hard to call. Germline V gene data show CDR1 as MDHEN and CDR2 as SYDVKM. The CDR3 is made up of 13 amino acids. Trimming took off 6 bases at V and 4 bases at J, with 10 bases between the two ends. The CDR3 DNA reads as TGTGCCAGCAGCCCCCCCGCTAATCAGCCCCAGCATTTT. This sequence encodes CASSPPANQPQHF.

This chain links TRBV24-1 with TRBJ2-2; D is possibly TRBD2 (6 bases). Germline CDR1 is KGHDR and CDR2 is SFDVKD. The CDR3 spans 18 residues. Trimming took 5 bases from V and 0 from J, leaving 18 bases between them. The CDR3 coding sequence is TGTGCCACCAGTGCTCCGTGGGGGACTGTGACGAACACCGGGGAGCTGTTTTTT. Its translation is CATSAPWGTVTNTGELFF.

The chain couples TRBV13 to TRBJ2-5; TRBD1 is a possible D gene (7 bases). The CDR3 is made up of 16 amino acids. Per the germline V gene, CDR1 is PRHDT and CDR2 is FYEKMQ (reference sequence). Trimming pared 0 bases from V and 13 bases from J, leaving 24 bases between. CDR3 nucleotides: TGTGCCAGCAGCTTAGGCCTGACAGGGAGGAACTACGAGCGGTACTTC. It is translated as CASSLGLTGRNYERYF.

The chain links TRBV2 to TRBJ1-5; a possible D gene is TRBD1 (5 bases). The CDR3 has 14 amino acids. The germline gives CDR1 SNHLY, CDR2 FYNNEI. V was clipped by 4 bases and J by 4 bases, with 11 bases between them. CDR3 bases: TGTGCCAGCAGTGGGGGCTCGGGGAATCAGCCCCAGCATTTT. Translating it yields CASSGGSGNQPQHF. Drawing the rest from reference TRBV2 and TRBJ1-5, the complete variable domain is EPEVTQTPSHQVTQMGQEVILRCVPISNHLYFYWYRQILGQKVEFLVSFYNNEISEKSEIFDDQFSVERPDGSNFTLKIRSTKLEDSAMYFCASSGGSGNQPQHFGDGTRLSIL.